Following are 22 T cell receptor beta chains from one sample sequenced in a study of T cell repertoires in cytomegalovirus infection. For these receptors, no antigen is known. TCRdb re-called the reads with MiXCR, one entry per CDR3 protein. This sample has more than 50,000 distinct CDR3 sequences, with about 33% found just once. Sequences were obtained from PBMCs, sequenced either directly or after in vitro stimulation (not recorded which). The receptors come from a human donor in good health (CMV status not recorded). Some clones in this sample may be carry-over from other donors' samples.

This clonotype was detected many times. CDR3 sequence (DNA): TGTGCCAGCATGGGTGGGGTGAGTTCACCCCTCCACTTT. This codes for CASMGGVSSPLHF. The rearrangement uses TRBV6-5 and TRBJ1-6, with D unclear. V shed 7 bases and J shed 9 bases, with 13 bases lying between them. Germline loops: CDR1 MNHEY, CDR2 SVGAGI. The CDR3 length is 13 residues.

The chain is built from TRBV7-1 and TRBJ1-5, with unresolved D. TRBV7-1 qualifies as an ORF whose function is uncertain. This CDR3 has 13 amino acids. Between the trimmed V and J ends, which lost 5 bases and 4 bases, there was a span of 9 bases. The CDR3 region is CASSPMENQPQHF. As DNA, the CDR3 is TGTGCCAGCAGCCCCATGGAAAATCAGCCCCAGCATTTT.

DNA of the CDR3: TGTGCCAGCAGTTACCGGCCCGGCTCTGGAAACACCATATATTTT. Translating gives CASSYRPGSGNTIYF. This chain connects TRBV6-6 to TRBJ1-3, with D unresolved. The CDR3 extends over 15 amino acids. The V gene's germline CDR1 is MNHNY and CDR2 SVGAGI (reference sequence). V lost 2 bases and J lost 0, with 8 bases in between.

V gene TRBV11-2 combines with J gene TRBJ2-3; 8 nucleotides line up with TRBD1. J lost 4 bases, V lost 1 base, and 13 bases had no gene match. The CDR3 is made up of 18 amino acids. In germline, CDR1 is SGHAT, CDR2 FQNNGV. The CDR3 protein is CASSLGGQVIRSSDTQYF. The CDR3 DNA sequence: TGTGCCAGCAGCTTAGGGGGACAGGTCATCCGTTCGTCAGATACGCAGTATTTT.

The chain couples TRBV29-1 to TRBJ1-2; possibly TRBD1 for D (5 bases). Germline CDR1 and CDR2: SQVTM and ANQGSEA. V gave up 2 bases and J gave up 5 bases, with 12 bases separating them. The CDR3 has 13 amino acids. CDR3: CSVENGGNYGYTF. The CDR3 nucleotides read TGCAGCGTTGAAAACGGGGGAAATTATGGCTACACCTTC.

The CDR3 here is CASSEQGISGNTIYF. The CDR3 coding sequence is TGTGCCAGCAGCGAACAGGGGATCTCTGGAAACACCATATATTTT. The rearrangement links TRBV11-2 to TRBJ1-3; 7 bases agree with TRBD1. The V gene end was trimmed by 5 bases and the J gene end by 0 bases; junction bases not matched to a gene: 4. This CDR3 has 15 amino acids. From germline, CDR1 is SGHAT and CDR2 FQNNGV.

This clonotype was picked up a small number of times. This chain uses TRBV6-1 with TRBJ2-7; no definite D call. The ends were cut back, 7 bases at V and 7 bases at J, with 14 bases in the middle. The V gene's germline CDR1 is MNHNS and CDR2 SASEGT. CDR3 size: 12 residues. CDR3 nucleotide sequence: TGTGCCAGCATGGGCAGCCTGTGGGAGCAGTACTTC. Its protein is CASMGSLWEQYF.

This clonotype occurred a few times. The chain employs TRBV7-6 and TRBJ2-1, with 8 bases identical to TRBD1. V shed 5 bases, J shed 5 bases, and the junction held 8 bases outside the gene matches. The CDR3 spans 15 residues. The germline gives CDR1 SGHVS, CDR2 FNYEAQ. The CDR3 DNA follows: TGTGCCAGCAGCGCAGGGGACAGGCGGGACAATGAGCAGTTCTTC. It yields the protein CASSAGDRRDNEQFF.

This chain connects TRBV12-3 or TRBV12-4 to TRBJ2-1; 10 nucleotides align to TRBD2. The CDR3 extends over 16 amino acids. V was clipped by 6 bases and J by 7 bases; unmatched bases: 12. DNA of the CDR3: TGTGCCAGCAGCGCCGCGATTAGCGGGAGGTGGAATGAGCAGTTCTTC. Amino acid sequence: CASSAAISGRWNEQFF.

J is TRBJ2-7 and V is TRBV12-3 or TRBV12-4; 11 nucleotides align to TRBD1. Germline trimming cut 6 bases from V and 3 bases from J; bases unmatched to any gene: 1. The CDR3 has 13 amino acids. The CDR3 spells CASRGTGGYEQYF. Written as DNA, the CDR3 is TGTGCCAGCAGGGGGACAGGGGGCTACGAGCAGTACTTC.

This clonotype was detected a few times. J is TRBJ2-5 and V is TRBV4-1, with a tentative D call TRBD2 (6 bases). Germline V CDR1 and CDR2: MGHRA, YSYEKL. V lost 0 bases, J lost 5 bases, and 13 bases lay in between. The CDR3 is made up of 15 amino acids. The CDR3 sequence is CASSQERGPRETQYF. The CDR3 DNA sequence: TGCGCCAGCAGCCAAGAGCGGGGCCCTCGGGAGACCCAGTACTTC.

This clonotype was seen a few times. V gene TRBV27 combines with J gene TRBJ2-7, with unresolved D. Trimming removed 3 bases from V and 1 base from J, with 7 bases in between. This CDR3 contains 13 residues. CDR1 is MNHEY and CDR2 is SMNVEV in the germline V gene (reference sequence). The CDR3 spells CASSLARSYEQYF. The DNA for the CDR3 is TGTGCCAGCAGTTTGGCCAGGTCCTACGAGCAGTACTTC.

This clonotype was detected a few times. The genes are TRBV5-1 and TRBJ2-1; 11 nucleotides align to TRBD1. From germline, CDR1 is SGHRS and CDR2 YFSETQ. J was trimmed by 4 bases and V by 2 bases; bases with no gene match: 2. The CDR3 is 15 amino acids. The CDR3 loop reads CASSFGQGAYNEQFF. CDR3 in DNA: TGCGCCAGCAGCTTCGGACAGGGGGCTTACAATGAGCAGTTCTTC.

The chain uses TRBV28 and TRBJ1-5; TRBD1 aligns across 8 bases. Germline trimming cut 5 bases from V and 0 bases from J; bases unmatched to any gene: 15. Germline assignment: CDR1 MDHEN and CDR2 SYDVKM. The CDR3 sequence is 19 residues long. CDR3 bases: TGTGCCAGCAGTGGGTCAGGGGGCAGGGCCCACTATAGCAATCAGCCCCAGCATTTT. Its translation is CASSGSGGRAHYSNQPQHF.

This clonotype was seen a few times. This sequence joins TRBV20-1 and TRBJ2-3; 10 nucleotides align to TRBD1. The V gene end was trimmed by 5 bases and the J gene end by 4 bases; junction bases not matched to a gene: 6. The CDR3 has 14 residues. Germline loops: CDR1 DFQATT, CDR2 SNEGSKA (reference sequence). CDR3 DNA: TGCAGTGCTTACCGGGACAGGGGCGCAGATACGCAGTATTTT. Its protein product is CSAYRDRGADTQYF.

The rearrangement uses TRBV24-1 and TRBJ2-2; no firm D call. The CDR3 has 15 residues. The germline CDR1 and CDR2 sequences are KGHDR and SFDVKD. With 3 bases removed from V and 7 bases from J, the gap between germline ends came to 14 bases. The CDR3 region has the DNA TGTGCCACCAGTGATCCCGCTAGTGGGTTCGGGGAGCTGTTTTTT. As protein: CATSDPASGFGELFF.

The CDR3 nucleotides read TGTGCCAGCAGCTTGACTGAACTCTCCTACAATGAGCAGTTCTTC. Amino acid sequence: CASSLTELSYNEQFF. The chain recombines TRBV13 with TRBJ2-1; D unclear. The ends were cut back, 3 bases at V and 0 bases at J, with 9 bases in the middle. The CDR3 loop spans 15 amino acids. Per the germline V gene, CDR1 is PRHDT and CDR2 is FYEKMQ (reference sequence).

This clonotype was picked up a small number of times. The V gene is TRBV7-2, the J gene TRBJ2-5, with D perhaps matching TRBD1 (5 bases). The germline V gene has CDR1 SGHTA and CDR2 FQGNSA. The CDR3 is made up of 15 amino acids. V lost 4 bases, J lost 5 bases, and 17 bases lay in between. The CDR3 region has the DNA TGTGCCAGCAGCTACCAGCAGGGTGACGGGGAGACCCAGTACTTC. Translation gives CASSYQQGDGETQYF.

The J gene is TRBJ2-4, the V gene TRBV2; 12 bases are shared with TRBD2. The CDR3 runs 14 residues. Looked up from germline, CDR1 is SNHLY and CDR2 is FYNNEI. V lost 6 bases, J lost 9 bases, and 6 bases stayed unmatched. CDR3 amino acids: CASRPGLAGAIQYF. The CDR3 DNA reads as TGTGCCAGCAGACCGGGACTAGCGGGTGCCATTCAGTACTTC.

The genes are TRBV15 and TRBJ2-5; 8 bases align to TRBD2. This CDR3 region has 14 residues. J gave up 5 bases and V 7 bases, and 9 bases lay outside the gene matches. In germline, CDR1 is LNHNV, CDR2 YYDKDF (reference sequence). The CDR3 bases are TGTGCCACCAACACTATAGCGGGGATGGAGACCCAGTACTTC. This gives the protein CATNTIAGMETQYF.

The genes are TRBV27 and TRBJ2-1, with 9 bases that match TRBD2. V shed 3 bases, J shed 8 bases, and the junction held 8 bases outside the gene matches. CDR1 is MNHEY, CDR2 SMNVEV, per germline (reference sequence). The CDR3 has 15 amino acids. The CDR3 DNA reads as TGTGCCAGCAGTTTGGTTAGCGGGAGAAAGGATGAGCAGTTCTTC. Residues: CASSLVSGRKDEQFF.

The V gene is TRBV6-2 or TRBV6-3, the J gene TRBJ2-1; 10 bases agree with TRBD2. Germline values: CDR1 MNHEY, CDR2 SVGEGT. The CDR3 sequence is 15 residues long. Trimming at V came to 6 bases and at J to 0 bases, leaving 2 bases not matched to a gene. The CDR3 DNA follows: TGTGCCAGCAGAGCTAGCGGGAGCTCCTACAATGAGCAGTTCTTC. This codes for CASRASGSSYNEQFF.